A single sample is the source of the 27 T cell receptor beta chains below, sequenced in a study of T-cell memory formation after mild COVID-19 (dated by TCRdb to the early 2020s). Receptors were amplified or captured by 5' RACE. For sequencing, an Illumina NovaSeq 6000 was employed. In-frame beta chains were kept once TCRdb had trimmed the public reads at Q25 with fastp and called clones with MiXCR. When rows share a CDR3 protein, they turn into one entry using the most common DNA and genes. In this sample the table shows hundreds of thousands of distinct CDR3 sequences, roughly 18% of which occur a single time. The ten largest clones add up to 12% of the sample. The sample comprised PBMCs or a T cell subset sorted from them (not recorded which). These receptor sequences come from an adult woman who had mild COVID-19 (a few samples of this study predate the infection). The sample titles of this study are shuffled in the database, so cell type and time point are left out; the donor was told from shared clones.

The rearrangement joins TRBV27 to TRBJ2-7, with D uncertain. The CDR3 consists of 13 residues. Germline loops: CDR1 MNHEY, CDR2 SMNVEV (reference sequence). Trimming cost V 2 bases and J 2 bases, with 7 bases left between them. CDR3 coding DNA: TGTGCCAGCAGTTTAATCGCAGCCTACGAGCAGTACTTC. Translation: CASSLIAAYEQYF.

In this sample, this clonotype turned up a few times. The CDR3 nucleotides read TGTGCCAGCAGCCAAGTCGAGAGCCACGAGCAGTACTTC. It yields the protein CASSQVESHEQYF. The V and J genes are TRBV3-1 and TRBJ2-7; D remains ambiguous. In germline, CDR1 is LGHDT, CDR2 YNNKEL (reference sequence). The CDR3 totals 13 residues. The V and J ends lost 1 base and 5 bases respectively, with 9 bases between them.

This clonotype occurred a few times. The chain combines TRBV29-1 with TRBJ1-1, with 7 bases lining up with TRBD1. Germline values: CDR1 SQVTM, CDR2 ANQGSEA. The CDR3 sequence is 13 residues long. Trimming took 6 bases from V and 5 from J; bases not matched to a gene: 9. CDR3: CSVVRRGRTEAFF. The DNA for the CDR3 is TGCAGCGTCGTACGTAGGGGGCGAACTGAAGCTTTCTTT.

This clonotype was observed a few times. This rearrangement joins TRBV3-1 to TRBJ2-2; D is possibly TRBD2 (7 bases). CDR1 and CDR2 (germline): LGHDT, YNNKEL (reference sequence). The CDR3 is 16 amino acids. Deletions cut 1 base from V and 4 bases from J, with 13 bases between. The chain's CDR3 is CASSQGRGPFTGELFF. The CDR3 DNA sequence: TGTGCCAGCAGCCAAGGGCGGGGGCCTTTCACCGGGGAGCTGTTTTTT.

The rearrangement uses TRBV25-1 and TRBJ1-6; 7 bases agree with TRBD1. Trimming removed 3 bases from V and 9 bases from J; junction bases left unmatched: 8. The V gene's germline CDR1 is MGHDK and CDR2 SYGVNS. This CDR3 has 15 amino acids. The chain's CDR3 is CASSESQGFGSPLHF. The DNA for the CDR3 is TGTGCCAGCAGTGAGTCACAGGGGTTTGGTTCACCCCTCCACTTT. Combining the CDR3 with reference TRBV25-1 and TRBJ1-6 gives the whole variable domain EADIYQTPRYLVIGTGKKITLECSQTMGHDKMYWYQQDPGMELHLIHYSYGVNSTEKGDLSSESTVSRIRTEHFPLTLESARPSHTSQYLCASSESQGFGSPLHFGNGTRLTVT.

The chain joins TRBV12-3 or TRBV12-4 to TRBJ1-3; possible D gene TRBD1, 6 bases. The CDR3 sequence is 15 residues long. V lost 6 bases to trimming and J lost 4 bases, with 16 bases between them. The CDR3 DNA sequence: TGTGCCAGCAGACCGCCCGGGACACACGGAAACACCATATATTTT. Its protein product is CASRPPGTHGNTIYF.

This clonotype was recorded a few times. The chain is built from TRBV7-2 and TRBJ2-1; D gene ambiguous. CDR1 is SGHTA and CDR2 is FQGNSA in the germline V gene. The germline V and J ends were trimmed by 1 base and 0 bases, with 16 bases remaining between them. This CDR3 contains 18 residues. CDR3 DNA: TGTGCCAGCAGCTTAGTCCAGCTAGGCGCCAGCTCCTACAATGAGCAGTTCTTC. This translates into CASSLVQLGASSYNEQFF.

In its sample, this clonotype was seen a few times. The chain combines TRBV7-9 with TRBJ1-2, with TRBD1 matching 7 bases. J lost 4 bases, V lost 1 base, and 6 bases had no gene match. The CDR3 totals 15 residues. Germline V gene data show CDR1 as SEHNR and CDR2 as FQNEAQ (reference sequence). CDR3 coding DNA: TGTGCCAGCAGCTTAGGAACGGGACAGCTCTATGGCTACACCTTC. It translates to CASSLGTGQLYGYTF.

This clonotype turned up a few times. The V gene is TRBV7-8, the J gene TRBJ1-5, with D perhaps matching TRBD1 (5 bases). This CDR3 has 16 amino acids. V was pared by 1 base and J by 5 bases, with 15 bases between. The germline gives CDR1 SGHVS, CDR2 FQNEAQ. CDR3 in amino acids: CASSLEGSGFHQPQHF. As DNA, the CDR3 is TGTGCCAGCAGCTTAGAGGGGTCCGGCTTCCATCAGCCCCAGCATTTT. The full variable domain, with the rest looked up from reference TRBV7-8 and TRBJ1-5, is GAGVSQSPRYKVAKRGQDVALRCDPISGHVSLFWYQQALGQGPEFLTYFQNEAQLDKSGLPSDRFFAERPEGSVSTLKIQRTQQEDSAVYLCASSLEGSGFHQPQHFGDGTRLSIL.

Only a few counts were recorded for this clonotype. The chain couples TRBV6-2 or TRBV6-3 to TRBJ2-7; 12 bases fit TRBD2. This CDR3 has 17 amino acids. V gave up 2 bases and J gave up 7 bases; unmatched junction bases: 12. Germline V gene lookup returns CDR1 MNHEY and CDR2 SVGEGT. The CDR3, as DNA: TGTGCCAGCAGTTACCGGGTCCTAGCGGGAGGGCCTGGTGAGCAGTACTTC. Its translation: CASSYRVLAGGPGEQYF.

This clonotype was seen a handful of times. V usage is TRBV5-1 and J usage is TRBJ2-5; TRBD1 is a possible D gene (5 bases). CDR1 is SGHRS, CDR2 YFSETQ, per germline. The length of the CDR3 is 13 residues. Trimming left V 10 bases short and J 4 bases short, with 17 bases between. Here the CDR3 reads CASRGTYGETQYF. The DNA for the CDR3 is TGCGCCTCAAGGGGCACCTACGGAGAGACCCAGTACTTC.

The genes are TRBV6-5 and TRBJ1-1; 8 bases are a match to TRBD1. V gave up 7 bases and J gave up 0 bases; unmatched junction bases: 4. Germline V gene lookup returns CDR1 MNHEY and CDR2 SVGAGI. The CDR3 is made up of 14 amino acids. The chain's CDR3 is CASNNRGVNTEAFF. The CDR3 bases are TGTGCCAGCAACAACAGGGGGGTGAACACTGAAGCTTTCTTT.

This clonotype was observed a handful of times. The V call is TRBV12-3 or TRBV12-4, the J call TRBJ1-2; 10 bases map to TRBD1. Trimming removed 6 bases from V and 3 bases from J; junction bases left unmatched: 10. The CDR3 extends over 16 amino acids. CDR3 in amino acids: CASSGSPTGGDYGYTF. CDR3 coding DNA: TGTGCCAGCAGCGGGTCCCCGACAGGGGGCGACTATGGCTACACCTTC.

The chain employs TRBV4-1 and TRBJ2-5; 8 nucleotides align to TRBD2. V shed 4 bases and J 5 bases; nucleotides not matched to a gene: 9. CDR1 and CDR2 from the germline V gene are MGHRA and YSYEKL. CDR3 length: 15 residues. The CDR3 DNA is TGCGCCAGCAGCCGGACCGCGGGGGGCCCGGAGACCCAGTACTTC. Translated: CASSRTAGGPETQYF.

The CDR3 coding sequence is TGTGCCAGTAGTACCCAGACAGCACAGACCCAGTACTTC. Its protein product is CASSTQTAQTQYF. This chain links TRBV19 with TRBJ2-5; D perhaps matches TRBD1 (5 bases). V was pared by 4 bases and J by 6 bases, with 12 bases between. The CDR3 has 13 amino acids. CDR1 and CDR2 from the germline V gene are LNHDA and SQIVND (reference sequence). Together with reference TRBV19 and TRBJ2-5, the CDR3 gives the full variable domain: DGGITQSPKYLFRKEGQNVTLSCEQNLNHDAMYWYRQDPGQGLRLIYYSQIVNDFQKGDIAEGYSVSREKKESFPLTVTSAQKNPTAFYLCASSTQTAQTQYFGPGTRLLVL.

This chain connects TRBV4-1 to TRBJ2-2; 8 bases are shared with TRBD1. The CDR3 loop spans 18 amino acids. Per the germline V gene, CDR1 is MGHRA and CDR2 is YSYEKL. Germline trimming cut 1 base from V and 3 bases from J; bases unmatched to any gene: 10. This CDR3 reads CASSQVPIRGLHTGELFF. In nucleotides, the CDR3 is TGCGCCAGCAGCCAAGTCCCCATCAGGGGGCTTCACACCGGGGAGCTGTTTTTT.

This clonotype was seen a handful of times. The V and J genes are TRBV29-1 and TRBJ2-7; perhaps TRBD2 as D (6 bases). Germline-derived CDR1 and CDR2 are SQVTM and ANQGSEA. The V end lost 2 bases, the J end lost 2 bases, and 13 bases lay between the germline ends. The length of the CDR3 is 14 residues. For the CDR3, the DNA is TGCAGCGTTGAAAATCCCGGGGGAACCTACGAGCAGTACTTC. It specifies CSVENPGGTYEQYF.

With regard to this clonotype: The junction and the germline gene differ at one end; a read error may be behind it. This chain links TRBV7-7 with TRBJ2-5; D is possibly TRBD2 (5 bases). Germline loops: CDR1 SSHAT, CDR2 FNYEAQ (reference sequence). This CDR3 region has 15 residues. The CDR3 is CASSPTDGNEETQYF. CDR3 nucleotides: TGTGCTAGCAGCCCGACCGACGGGAACGAAGAGACCCAGTACTTC.

This clonotype was seen a handful of times. This chain connects TRBV7-3 to TRBJ2-3; 7 nucleotides align to TRBD2. Germline values: CDR1 SGHTA, CDR2 FQGTGA. Losses at the gene ends were 4 bases for V and 0 bases for J; bases not matched to a gene: 7. This CDR3 is 16 amino acids long. The chain's CDR3 is CASSSGTNPSTDTQYF. CDR3 nucleotide sequence: TGTGCCAGCAGCTCCGGGACTAACCCTAGCACAGATACGCAGTATTTT. Full variable domain (rest looked up from reference TRBV7-3 and TRBJ2-3): GAGVSQTPSNKVTEKGKYVELRCDPISGHTALYWYRQSLGQGPEFLIYFQGTGAADDSGLPNDRFFAVRPEGSVSTLKIQRTERGDSAVYLCASSSGTNPSTDTQYFGPGTRLTVL.

The chain recombines TRBV5-6 with TRBJ2-1, with 8 bases aligning to TRBD1. Trimming at V came to 2 bases and at J to 6 bases, leaving 7 bases not matched to a gene. Germline assignment: CDR1 SGHDT and CDR2 YYEEEE. The CDR3 covers 15 residues. Here the CDR3 reads CASSFGQGWINEQFF. The CDR3 DNA reads as TGTGCCAGCAGCTTTGGACAGGGTTGGATCAATGAGCAGTTCTTC.

In this sample, this clonotype turned up many times. The chain uses TRBV5-1 and TRBJ2-6, with D possibly being TRBD1 (5 bases). Germline V gives CDR1 SGHRS, CDR2 YFSETQ. This CDR3 spans 15 amino acids. Trimming shortened V by 2 bases and J by 4 bases, and 10 bases separated the two germline ends. CDR3 nucleotide sequence: TGCGCCAGCAGCTTACAGGACCCCGGGGCCAACGTCCTGACTTTC. Protein product: CASSLQDPGANVLTF.

This clonotype was counted only a few times. CDR3 sequence (DNA): TGTGCCAGCAGTCTAACCCGTAGGAGCGGGGTTAGCACAGATACGCAGTATTTT. Translated, it gives CASSLTRRSGVSTDTQYF. V usage is TRBV27 and J usage is TRBJ2-3, with 7 bases aligning to TRBD2. Looked up from germline, CDR1 is MNHEY and CDR2 is SMNVEV (reference sequence). V was clipped by 5 bases and J by 0 bases; unmatched bases: 14. There are 18 residues in the CDR3.

This clonotype was detected ten times or more. This chain uses TRBV5-1 with TRBJ2-7; 8 bases agree with TRBD1. The V and J ends lost 4 bases and 3 bases, in that order; junction bases with no gene match: 3. The CDR3 runs 13 residues. CDR1 is SGHRS and CDR2 is YFSETQ in the germline V gene. In DNA, the CDR3 is TGCGCCAGCAGCCCCGACAGGGGCTACGAGCAGTACTTC. Its translation is CASSPDRGYEQYF. The full variable domain, with the rest looked up from reference TRBV5-1 and TRBJ2-7, is KAGVTQTPRYLIKTRGQQVTLSCSPISGHRSVSWYQQTPGQGLQFLFEYFSETQRNKGNFPGRFSGRQFSNSRSEMNVSTLELGDSALYLCASSPDRGYEQYFGPGTRLTVT.

The chain carries TRBV3-1 and TRBJ2-2, with TRBD2 identical over 11 bases. The CDR3 consists of 17 residues. Germline CDR1 is LGHDT and CDR2 is YNNKEL (reference sequence). Losses at the gene ends were 2 bases for V and 2 bases for J; bases not matched to a gene: 4. CDR3 sequence reads: CASSQPRLAGNTGELFF. The CDR3 nucleotides read TGTGCCAGCAGCCAACCCCGACTAGCGGGAAACACCGGGGAGCTGTTTTTT.

This clonotype was found once. The CDR3 protein is CANRDSNLDEQFF. The CDR3 coding sequence is TGTGCCAACCGGGACTCCAATTTGGATGAGCAGTTCTTC. The V and J genes are TRBV7-6 and TRBJ2-1, with a possible D match to TRBD2 (6 bases). Germline V gene data show CDR1 as SGHVS and CDR2 as FNYEAQ. This CDR3 is 13 amino acids long. V was shortened by 10 bases and J by 8 bases, with 18 bases between the two germline ends.

This clonotype has a handful of counts. The chain joins TRBV29-1 to TRBJ2-7; D might be TRBD1 (6 bases). Germline CDR1 is SQVTM and CDR2 is ANQGSEA. This CDR3 is 13 amino acids long. The V end lost 0 bases, the J end lost 4 bases, and 10 bases lay between the germline ends. The CDR3 loop reads CSVEDRGEYEQYF. CDR3 coding DNA: TGCAGCGTTGAAGACAGGGGAGAGTACGAGCAGTACTTC.

The chain joins TRBV7-2 to TRBJ1-5; 9 bases are shared with TRBD1. Per the germline V gene, CDR1 is SGHTA and CDR2 is FQGNSA. The junction had 7 bases not matched to a gene; V was cut back by 2 bases and J by 2 bases. CDR3 length equals 17 residues. CDR3 amino acids: CASSLLGQGVGNQPQHF. The CDR3 nucleotides read TGTGCCAGCAGCTTACTGGGACAGGGTGTCGGCAATCAGCCCCAGCATTTT.